This entry concerns a single T cell receptor beta chain. Its antigen is unidentified. Sequenced by immunoSEQ multiplex PCR; TCRdb stores in-frame clones only, minus some. In the table there are 95,000 to 120,000 clones, 68% of which are singletons. The data stem from a study of shared clonotypes between healthy human individuals. Study-level results: Richness estimates generally favored naive over memory subsets.

The V segment lost 6 bases and the J segment 4 bases; nucleotides outside the gene matches: 8. The CDR3 is 14 residues long. CDR1 and CDR2 from the germline V gene are MNHNY and SVGAGI (reference sequence). The sequenced material came from memory CD8+ T cells sorted from blood. Subset specified: CD45RO+ cells pooled with CCR7-negative TemRA cells. The chain is built from TRBV6-6 and TRBJ2-7; 8 bases align to TRBD2. The source is a woman in her 30s in good health. The CDR3 bases are TGTGCCAGCAGCAAGACTAGCGAGCCTTACGAGCAGTACTTC. Translating gives CASSKTSEPYEQYF.